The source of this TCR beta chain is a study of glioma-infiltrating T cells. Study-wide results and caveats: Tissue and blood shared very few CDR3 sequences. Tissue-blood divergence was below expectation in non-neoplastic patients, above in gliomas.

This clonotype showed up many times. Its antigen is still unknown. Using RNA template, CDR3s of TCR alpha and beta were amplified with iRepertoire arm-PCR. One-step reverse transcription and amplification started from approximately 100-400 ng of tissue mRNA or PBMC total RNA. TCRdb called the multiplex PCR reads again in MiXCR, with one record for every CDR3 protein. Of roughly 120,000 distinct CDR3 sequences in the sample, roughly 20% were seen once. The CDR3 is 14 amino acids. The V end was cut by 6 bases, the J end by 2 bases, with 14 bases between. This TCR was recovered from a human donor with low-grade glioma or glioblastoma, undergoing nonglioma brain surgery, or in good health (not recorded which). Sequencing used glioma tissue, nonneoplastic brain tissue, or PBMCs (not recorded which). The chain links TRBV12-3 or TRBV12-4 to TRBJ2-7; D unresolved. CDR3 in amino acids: CASRPQARTYEQYF. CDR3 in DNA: TGTGCCAGCAGGCCCCAAGCCAGAACCTACGAGCAGTACTTC.